Each of the 20 T cell receptor beta chains below was sequenced from the same sample in a study of cytomegalovirus exposure and HLA in healthy donors. The PCR employed 60 Vbeta primers together with 13 Jbeta primers. Method: immunoSEQ multiplex PCR; TCRdb's copy keeps in-frame clones and lacks some. The sample has more than 95,000 clones, about 79% seen once. Sequenced: PBMCs. The receptors were sampled from a man aged 60 to 75 in good health and CMV-seropositive.

The J gene is TRBJ1-6, the V gene TRBV9; perhaps TRBD1 as D (5 bases). Trimming removed 3 bases from V and 9 bases from J, with 16 bases in between. Germline CDR1 is SGDLS and CDR2 is YYNGEE. CDR3 length equals 15 residues. The CDR3 sequence: CASSDRAGSGSPLHF. The CDR3 coding sequence is TGTGCCAGCAGCGACCGGGCAGGGTCTGGTTCACCCCTCCACTTT.

J is TRBJ1-2 and V is TRBV5-6; TRBD1 matches 8 bases. Germline V CDR1 and CDR2: SGHDT, YYEEEE. The CDR3 length is 17 residues. J lost 4 bases, V lost 2 bases, and 13 bases had no gene match. This chain's CDR3 is CASSFGQGGGQGYGYTF. CDR3 nucleotide sequence: TGTGCCAGCAGCTTCGGACAGGGAGGGGGGCAAGGCTATGGCTACACCTTC.

The chain joins TRBV29-1 to TRBJ1-1; 7 positions match TRBD1. Germline CDR1 and CDR2: SQVTM and ANQGSEA. J gave up 8 bases and V 7 bases, and 13 bases lay outside the gene matches. The CDR3 is 13 residues long. The chain's CDR3 is CSGGQINGGEAFF. The CDR3 region has the DNA TGCAGCGGGGGACAGATCAATGGTGGCGAAGCTTTCTTT.

This clone was counted a few times. The V call is TRBV6-6, the J call TRBJ2-3; D is possibly TRBD1 (6 bases). The CDR3 contains 14 residues. Germline CDR1 and CDR2: MNHNY and SVGAGI (reference sequence). Trimming shortened V by 6 bases and J by 2 bases, and 12 bases separated the two germline ends. The CDR3 loop is CASRPRQDTDTQYF. CDR3 nucleotide sequence: TGTGCCAGCAGACCACGACAGGACACAGATACGCAGTATTTT.

V gene TRBV18 combines with J gene TRBJ2-1; perhaps TRBD2 as D (7 bases). Germline V gene sequence: CDR1 KGHSH, CDR2 LQKENI. V was clipped by 4 bases and J by 7 bases, with 17 bases between them. The CDR3 consists of 15 residues. The CDR3 bases are TGTGCCAGCTCACGGATTGGGGGGGCGGTAAATGAGCAGTTCTTC. It codes for CASSRIGGAVNEQFF. Filled out from reference TRBV18 and TRBJ2-1, the complete variable domain reads NAGVMQNPRHLVRRRGQEARLRCSPMKGHSHVYWYRQLPEEGLKFMVYLQKENIIDESGMPKERFSAEFPKEGPSILRIQQVVRGDSAAYFCASSRIGGAVNEQFFGPGTRLTVL.

This chain links TRBV18 with TRBJ2-5; possibly TRBD2 for D (7 bases). Per germline, CDR1 KGHSH and CDR2 LQKENI. V was shortened by 6 bases and J by 4 bases, with 18 bases between the two germline ends. The CDR3 sequence is 15 residues long. The CDR3 loop reads CASSPPQGGAETQYF. In DNA form, the CDR3 reads TGTGCCAGCTCCCCCCCACAAGGGGGGGCAGAGACCCAGTACTTC.

The table lists this clone with a few counts. The gene calls are TRBV7-6 and TRBJ2-1; perhaps TRBD1 as D (6 bases). This CDR3 has 16 amino acids. Germline CDR1 is SGHVS and CDR2 is FNYEAQ. Trimming removed 1 base from V and 6 bases from J, with 16 bases in between. This CDR3 is CASSLGGYRERNEQFF. In nucleotides, the CDR3 is TGTGCCAGCAGCTTAGGGGGCTACAGGGAACGCAATGAGCAGTTCTTC.

The CDR3 DNA sequence: TGCGCCAGCAGCTTGGAGGGTCAGGGGGTTGAAAAACTGTTTTTT. Protein sequence: CASSLEGQGVEKLFF. The chain combines TRBV5-1 with TRBJ1-4; 7 bases are shared with TRBD1. Per the germline V gene, CDR1 is SGHRS and CDR2 is YFSETQ. The length of the CDR3 is 15 residues. The V and J ends lost 0 bases and 7 bases, in that order; junction bases with no gene match: 6.

This clone was recorded only once. The genes are TRBV19 and TRBJ2-5; 10 bases map to TRBD2. Germline CDR1 reads LNHDA; CDR2 reads SQIVND (reference sequence). Trimming at V came to 6 bases and at J to 3 bases, leaving 4 bases not matched to a gene. This CDR3 is built from 14 residues. This CDR3 reads CASSYGLAEETQYF. CDR3 DNA sequence: TGTGCCAGTAGCTACGGACTAGCGGAAGAGACCCAGTACTTC.

The chain uses TRBV6-8 and TRBJ1-1; no clear D. Trimming removed 4 bases at V and 4 bases at J, with 10 bases between. The germline CDR1 and CDR2 sequences are MNHGY and SAAAGT. CDR3 size: 13 residues. CDR3: CASSSPRVTEAFF. For the CDR3, the DNA is TGTGCCAGCAGTTCCCCGCGGGTCACTGAAGCTTTCTTT.

The chain couples TRBV19 to TRBJ1-2; 9 bases are a match to TRBD1. Germline trimming cut 7 bases from V and 7 bases from J; bases unmatched to any gene: 10. The CDR3 runs 14 residues. The germline V gene has CDR1 LNHDA and CDR2 SQIVND (reference sequence). In DNA form, the CDR3 reads TGTGCCAGTACCCCGGGACAGGGAGCCGGTGGCTACACCTTC. Translated: CASTPGQGAGGYTF. The full variable domain, its missing parts supplied by reference TRBV19 and TRBJ1-2, is DGGITQSPKYLFRKEGQNVTLSCEQNLNHDAMYWYRQDPGQGLRLIYYSQIVNDFQKGDIAEGYSVSREKKESFPLTVTSAQKNPTAFYLCASTPGQGAGGYTFGSGTRLTVV.

J is TRBJ2-7 and V is TRBV5-1; D is unresolved. The length of the CDR3 is 14 residues. CDR1 and CDR2 from the germline V gene are SGHRS and YFSETQ. The germline V and J ends were trimmed by 1 base and 2 bases, with 10 bases remaining between them. CDR3 region: CASSLSEPPYEQYF. CDR3 DNA sequence: TGCGCCAGCAGCTTGTCAGAACCACCCTACGAGCAGTACTTC. Using reference TRBV5-1 and TRBJ2-7 for the parts outside the CDR3, the full variable domain is KAGVTQTPRYLIKTRGQQVTLSCSPISGHRSVSWYQQTPGQGLQFLFEYFSETQRNKGNFPGRFSGRQFSNSRSEMNVSTLELGDSALYLCASSLSEPPYEQYFGPGTRLTVT.

The rearrangement joins TRBV18 to TRBJ1-6; D remains ambiguous. CDR1 and CDR2 from the germline V gene are KGHSH and LQKENI. Deletions cut 2 bases from V and 7 bases from J, with 6 bases between. CDR3 size: 13 residues. The CDR3 loop is CASSPELNSPLHF. CDR3 nucleotides: TGTGCCAGCTCACCAGAGTTGAATTCACCCCTCCACTTT. Combining the CDR3 with reference TRBV18 and TRBJ1-6 gives the whole variable domain NAGVMQNPRHLVRRRGQEARLRCSPMKGHSHVYWYRQLPEEGLKFMVYLQKENIIDESGMPKERFSAEFPKEGPSILRIQQVVRGDSAAYFCASSPELNSPLHFGNGTRLTVT.

The CDR3 DNA follows: TGTGCCAGCACCTACCAAGGCCCCCGGGACGAGCAGTACTTC. Encoded protein: CASTYQGPRDEQYF. This sequence joins TRBV11-2 and TRBJ2-7; D gene unclear. Germline V gene lookup returns CDR1 SGHAT and CDR2 FQNNGV. The CDR3 length is 14 residues. V lost 7 bases, J lost 5 bases, and 18 bases lay in between.

This chain joins TRBV4-3 and TRBJ2-3; 8 nucleotides agree with TRBD2. The CDR3 totals 16 residues. With V trimmed by 1 base and J by 2 bases, 5 bases remained unmatched. Germline CDR1 reads LGHNA; CDR2 reads YSLEER. CDR3 sequence: CASSQGTSLLTDTQYF. CDR3 DNA sequence: TGCGCCAGCAGCCAAGGGACTAGCCTACTCACAGATACGCAGTATTTT.

A few counts support this clone. The chain has TRBV6-5 and TRBJ1-5, with D maybe TRBD1 (5 bases). Trimming pared 6 bases from V and 9 bases from J, leaving 21 bases between. The length of the CDR3 is 15 residues. The germline V gene encodes CDR1 MNHEY and CDR2 SVGAGI. The CDR3 DNA reads as TGTGCCAGCAGCCCATATCCAGGGATGGCTCTGCCCCAGCATTTT. This encodes CASSPYPGMALPQHF.

The J gene is TRBJ2-1, the V gene TRBV27, with 12 bases lining up with TRBD2. Germline CDR1 MNHEY, CDR2 SMNVEV (reference sequence). Germline trimming cut 6 bases from V and 6 bases from J; bases unmatched to any gene: 9. This CDR3 is 16 amino acids long. CDR3 sequence: CASSSPSGGAPNEQFF. The CDR3 DNA is TGTGCCAGCAGCTCTCCTAGCGGGGGGGCCCCCAATGAGCAGTTCTTC.

The chain has TRBV29-1 and TRBJ2-3, with 7 bases matching TRBD2. J gave up 1 base and V 6 bases, and 7 bases lay outside the gene matches. Germline CDR1 reads SQVTM; CDR2 reads ANQGSEA. The CDR3 extends over 14 amino acids. The CDR3 DNA is TGCAGCGTATTACTAGCGAGGGGCACAGATACGCAGTATTTT. This gives the protein CSVLLARGTDTQYF.

The chain carries TRBV29-1 and TRBJ2-2, with D possibly TRBD2 on 5 matching bases. The CDR3 sequence is 14 residues long. V was shortened by 5 bases and J by 4 bases, with 14 bases between the two germline ends. Germline V gene data show CDR1 as SQVTM and CDR2 as ANQGSEA. As DNA, the CDR3 is TGCAGCGTTTTCCTGAGGAGGCTCACCGGGGAGCTGTTTTTT. This translates into CSVFLRRLTGELFF.

The V and J genes are TRBV7-2 and TRBJ2-5; 12 bases fit TRBD2. Germline V CDR1 and CDR2: SGHTA, FQGNSA. This CDR3 spans 16 amino acids. The V and J ends lost 0 bases and 6 bases, in that order; junction bases with no gene match: 5. CDR3 DNA sequence: TGTGCCAGCAGCTTAGCGCCTAGCGGGGGGGTGAAGACCCAGTACTTC. It specifies CASSLAPSGGVKTQYF. The full variable domain, its missing parts supplied by reference TRBV7-2 and TRBJ2-5, is GAGVSQSPSNKVTEKGKDVELRCDPISGHTALYWYRQSLGQGLEFLIYFQGNSAPDKSGLPSDRFSAERTGGSVSTLTIQRTQQEDSAVYLCASSLAPSGGVKTQYFGPGTRLLVL.